Included here is one T cell receptor beta chain sequence, with context. This clonotype came up many times. The clone's antigen remains unknown. There are no base qualities to consult, and no much larger clone falls within one base. The receptor library was made with 5' RACE. This sample was sequenced with an Illumina HiSeq 2000. A universal primer binding site was added through template switching, and the final cDNA carried a unique molecular identifier so that TCR cDNA molecules could be counted accurately. First-strand cDNA for TCR alpha and beta chains was synthesized from specific primers in the conserved constant-segment region. To control for contamination, every cDNA library carried two barcodes: a SMART-Mk sample barcode plus Illumina barcodes. TruSeq adapter sequences along with Illumina sample barcodes were introduced in two successive PCR steps. TCR alpha and beta cDNA libraries were sequenced on the Illumina HiSeq platform with custom primers. As for the authors' bioinformatics: MiGEC was used to process raw reads and extract unique molecular identifiers, and MiXCR was used to find CDR3 positions. Recombination models were inferred per individual with the repgenHMM and IGoR tools using an EM algorithm. Shared clonotype analysis was performed with the tcR package in R, normalizing sharing by the product of cloneset sizes. To study raw recombination without the effects of thymic and clonal selection, out-of-frame nonproductive sequences were analyzed. TCRdb reworked the public reads: Q25 trimming with fastp, MiXCR clone assembly, productive beta chains retained. Rows are combined by CDR3 protein, so each entry shows the most common genes and DNA. V and J calls and clone size were set by TCRdb, not the authors. In all, the sample holds about 220,000 distinct CDR3 sequences, and approximately 7.8% of those were seen once. The ten largest clones add up to over 5% of the sample.

All donors were healthy Caucasians. The twin cohort consisted of three pairs of female monozygotic twins, all aged 18 to 29 years. Positive isolation kits from Invitrogen were used to isolate CD4+ and CD8+ T cell populations. This record comes from a study of identical twins (dated by TCRdb to about 2016). Broadly, across the study: The study deep-sequenced TCR alpha and beta repertoires from monozygotic twins, unrelated adults of various ages and cord blood to test whether fetal clonotypes persist. Replicate twin experiments were performed at different times using different library preparation protocols to rule out contamination.

The study at large found these results: Abundant cord blood beta clonotypes had fewer insertions, young adult naive repertoires showed a similar but weaker trend, and memory repertoires showed no such trend. Compared with coincidental sharing between unrelated individuals, out-of-frame TCR alpha sequences shared between twins showed an excess of sequences with low generation probability. In monozygotic twins, out-of-frame TCR alpha sharing was systematically underestimated by recombination models, although the models agreed with sharing between unrelated individuals. Invariant T cells such as MAIT and iNKT could partly confound zero-insertion analyses, though diverse VJ usage argued against this for most clonotypes. A weaker excess of twin sharing was found in beta out-of-frame sequences because the signal-to-noise ratio was lowered by fewer shared sequences. Because the same donors could not be followed over many years, the conclusions depended on cross-sectional statistical analysis.

The sample also formed part of further work on yellow fever vaccine responses in identical twins. The second investigation adds: According to the authors, in identical twins the way T cells responded to vaccination appeared partly convergent and partly personalized. In identical twins, the study followed T cell clones that responded to the vaccine with precision.

The specimen was CD8+ T cells sorted from blood. This receptor was identified in a woman under 30 in good health.

CDR3 loop: CASAGGSTDTQYF. At the DNA level, the sequence is TGTGCTAGTGCTGGGGGGAGCACAGATACGCAGTATTTT. The chain joins TRBV12-5 to TRBJ2-3, and possibly TRBD2, on 6 matching bases. Trimming takes 7 bases from V and 0 bases from J, and the germline ends sit 8 bases apart. The germline V gene gives CDR1 as LGHNT and CDR2 as FRNRAP. The cysteine opens and the phenylalanine closes a CDR3 of 13 amino acids. CDR3 DNA is the only sequence kept; it has 39 bases, read in frame from the first base. This CDR3, with the reference TRBV12-5 and TRBJ2-3 proteins standing in past its ends, gives the full variable domain DARVTQTPRHKVTEMGQEVTMRCQPILGHNTVFWYRQTMMQGLELLAYFRNRAPLDDSGMPKDRFSAEMPDATLATLKIQPSEPRDSAVYFCASAGGSTDTQYFGPGTRLTVL.